This T cell receptor beta chain is drawn from a study of T cell responses to AZD1222 COVID-19 vaccine (dated by TCRdb to about 2021). With respect to the entire study: AZD1222 recipients given second doses at about 4 weeks or at about 12 weeks were pooled, since spike-specific TCR depth and breadth were not found to differ between the two schedules. A total of approximately 240 trial participants underwent TCR sequencing, of whom nearly 210 received two doses of AZD1222 and some 26 received two doses of the MenACWY control vaccine. Trial participants were enrolled by age into subgroups of 18-55, 56-69 and 70-plus years, and around 150, 29 and 61 TCR-sequenced participants, respectively, were included in these subgroups. Study-wide conclusions, independent of this receptor: Vaccine-associated CD4 TCRs spanned the whole spike protein, with dominant responses in regions 160-218 and 743-854. In the small 56-69-year group, the increase in depth fell short of significance, most likely because of low power. Because no day 14 peak-response samples were available, the repertoires could be characterized only after the peak T cell response. Nearly half of unique spike-specific TCRs reportedly recognized epitopes outside regions mutated in the B.1.351 and B.1.1.7 variants. After two AZD1222 doses, both the breadth and the depth of spike-specific TCRs were significantly higher than at day 0 and than in MenACWY recipients. Conclusions about previously exposed vaccinees were limited because only six AZD1222 recipients were SARS-CoV-2 seropositive at baseline. Participants were mostly white British and included more females than males, and it was suggested by the authors that clonal diversity may have been underestimated.

The CDR3 regions of human TCRbeta chains were subjected to immunosequencing. The published analysis was carried out like this. Repertoire TCRs were matched against a reference library of SARS-CoV-2-specific TCRs generated with the MIRA antigen-specificity platform. Breadth meant the fraction of unique TCRs that were SARS-CoV-2-associated, whereas depth meant the fraction of total T cells that were SARS-CoV-2-associated. Each spike-specific TCR was assigned to its reactive spike region and to a CD4 or CD8 class using the MIRA data. Log10-transformed breadth and depth values were compared by one-way ANOVA with Sidak's multiple comparisons tests. Not all clones reach the TCRdb copy of this immuneACCESS table, which keeps in-frame sequences only. Checked studies attribute under half of the gap to unresolved V genes and leave the rest unexplained. Clone size and the V and J calls come from that table; the DNA yielded D and trimming. Within this sample are under 150,000 clones, with 80% to 95% of them counted one time only. The ten largest clones take up approximately 4.7% of the sample.

V is reduced by 8 bases and J by 8 bases, leaving a spacing of 18 bases between them. Sequences SNHLY (CDR1) and FYNNEI (CDR2) are obtained from the germline V gene. The CDR3, cysteine through phenylalanine, is 14 amino acids long. The retained sequence is limited to the CDR3, 42 bases, with the frame set at the first base. Read against the paper, the sample's time point label means: baseline before first vaccination. Vaccinee samples came from UK trials COV001 and COV002, including a single-blind randomized controlled phase 2/3 trial of AZD1222 (ChAdOx1 nCoV-19) in healthy adults. Trial participant PBMC samples were collected at day 0 and day 28 after the second dose for TCRbeta chain sequencing. With regard to this clone: This receptor's antigen is unknown. It has no much larger one-base neighbor in the sample; base qualities were not kept.

Sequenced material: peripheral blood, taken on day 0 of AZD1222 vaccination. The receptor was derived from an adult in good health. The chain is made from TRBV2 and TRBJ1-4; the D gene remains uncertain. The sequence in DNA is TGTGCCAGCTCCAAGGGTAGCCTTCTAGAAAAACTGTTTTTT. Protein translation: CASSKGSLLEKLFF.